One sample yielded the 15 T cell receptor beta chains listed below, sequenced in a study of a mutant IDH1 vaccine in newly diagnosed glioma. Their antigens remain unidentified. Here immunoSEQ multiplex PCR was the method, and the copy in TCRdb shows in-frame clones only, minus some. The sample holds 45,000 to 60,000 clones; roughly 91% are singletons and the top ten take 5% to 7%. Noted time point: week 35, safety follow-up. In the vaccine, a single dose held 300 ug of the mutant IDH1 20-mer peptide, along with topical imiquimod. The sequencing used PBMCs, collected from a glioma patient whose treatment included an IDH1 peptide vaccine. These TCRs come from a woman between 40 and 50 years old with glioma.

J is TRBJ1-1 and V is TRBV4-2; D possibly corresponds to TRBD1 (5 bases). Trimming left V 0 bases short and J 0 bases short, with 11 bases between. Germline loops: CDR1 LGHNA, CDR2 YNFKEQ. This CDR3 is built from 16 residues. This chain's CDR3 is CASSQDLLTVNTEAFF. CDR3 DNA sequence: TGTGCCAGCAGCCAAGATCTCCTGACAGTGAACACTGAAGCTTTCTTT.

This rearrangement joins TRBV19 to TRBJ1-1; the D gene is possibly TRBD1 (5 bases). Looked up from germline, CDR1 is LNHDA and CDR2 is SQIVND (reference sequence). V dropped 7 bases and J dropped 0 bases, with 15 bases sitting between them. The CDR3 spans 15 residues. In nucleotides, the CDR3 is TGTGCCAGTACCCAGGGAGGGAGCATGAACACTGAAGCTTTCTTT. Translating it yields CASTQGGSMNTEAFF. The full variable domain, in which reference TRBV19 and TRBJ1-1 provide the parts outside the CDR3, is DGGITQSPKYLFRKEGQNVTLSCEQNLNHDAMYWYRQDPGQGLRLIYYSQIVNDFQKGDIAEGYSVSREKKESFPLTVTSAQKNPTAFYLCASTQGGSMNTEAFFGQGTRLTVV.

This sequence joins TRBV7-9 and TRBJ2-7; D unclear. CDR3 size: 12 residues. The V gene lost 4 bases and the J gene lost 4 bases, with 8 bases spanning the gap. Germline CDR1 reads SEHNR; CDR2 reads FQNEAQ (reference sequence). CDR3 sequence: CASSSSHYEQYF. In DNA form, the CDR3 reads TGTGCCAGCAGCTCCTCACATTACGAGCAGTACTTC.

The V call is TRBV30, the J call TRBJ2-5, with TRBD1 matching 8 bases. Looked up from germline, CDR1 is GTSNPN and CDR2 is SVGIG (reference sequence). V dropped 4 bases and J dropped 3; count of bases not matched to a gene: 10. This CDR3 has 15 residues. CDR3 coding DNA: TGTGCCTGGACACTCGGCTGGACAGGGAAAGAGACCCAGTACTTC. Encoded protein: CAWTLGWTGKETQYF. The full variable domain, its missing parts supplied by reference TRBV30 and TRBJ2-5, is SQTIHQWPATLVQPVGSPLSLECTVEGTSNPNLYWYRQAAGRGLQLLFYSVGIGQISSEVPQNLSASRPQDRQFILSSKKLLLSDSGFYLCAWTLGWTGKETQYFGPGTRLLVL.

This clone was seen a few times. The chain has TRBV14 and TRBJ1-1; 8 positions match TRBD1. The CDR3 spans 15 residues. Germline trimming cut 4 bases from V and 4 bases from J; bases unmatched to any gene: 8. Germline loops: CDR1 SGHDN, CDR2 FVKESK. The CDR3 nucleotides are TGTGCCAGCAGCCGCGGACAGGGAGGCGTCACTGAAGCTTTCTTT. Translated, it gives CASSRGQGGVTEAFF.

The DNA of the CDR3 is TGTGCCAGCAGCTCCAATTTAGTTACAGGGCGATACGAGCAGTACTTC. This sequence encodes CASSSNLVTGRYEQYF. The chain joins TRBV7-2 to TRBJ2-7, with a tentative D call TRBD1 (6 bases). Germline values: CDR1 SGHTA, CDR2 FQGNSA. This CDR3 region has 16 residues. Between the trimmed V and J ends, which lost 4 bases and 4 bases, there was a span of 20 bases.

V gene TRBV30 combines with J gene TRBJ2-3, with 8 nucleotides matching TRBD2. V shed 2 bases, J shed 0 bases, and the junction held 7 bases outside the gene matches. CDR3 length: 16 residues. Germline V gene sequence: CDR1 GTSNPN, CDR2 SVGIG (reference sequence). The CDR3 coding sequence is TGTGCCTGGAGTTTCCCTCCGGGGGGGAGCACAGATACGCAGTATTTT. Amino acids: CAWSFPPGGSTDTQYF. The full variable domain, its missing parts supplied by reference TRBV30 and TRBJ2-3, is SQTIHQWPATLVQPVGSPLSLECTVEGTSNPNLYWYRQAAGRGLQLLFYSVGIGQISSEVPQNLSASRPQDRQFILSSKKLLLSDSGFYLCAWSFPPGGSTDTQYFGPGTRLTVL.

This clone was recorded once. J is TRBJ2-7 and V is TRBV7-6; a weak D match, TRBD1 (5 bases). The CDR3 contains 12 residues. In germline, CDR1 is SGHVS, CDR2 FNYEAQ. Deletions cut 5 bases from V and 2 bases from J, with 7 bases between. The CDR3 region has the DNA TGTGCCAGCAGCCCAGGGACCTACGAGCAGTACTTC. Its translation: CASSPGTYEQYF.

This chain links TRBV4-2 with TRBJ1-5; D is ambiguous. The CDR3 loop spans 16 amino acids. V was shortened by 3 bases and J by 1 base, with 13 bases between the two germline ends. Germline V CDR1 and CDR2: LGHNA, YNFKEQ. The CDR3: CASSQGEGSSNQPQHF. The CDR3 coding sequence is TGTGCCAGCAGCCAGGGCGAGGGCTCAAGCAATCAGCCCCAGCATTTT.

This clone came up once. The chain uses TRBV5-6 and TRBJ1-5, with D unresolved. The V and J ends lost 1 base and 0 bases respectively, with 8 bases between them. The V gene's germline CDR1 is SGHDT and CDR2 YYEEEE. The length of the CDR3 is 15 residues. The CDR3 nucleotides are TGTGCCAGCAGCTTGTGGGCCAATAGCAATCAGCCCCAGCATTTT. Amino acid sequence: CASSLWANSNQPQHF.

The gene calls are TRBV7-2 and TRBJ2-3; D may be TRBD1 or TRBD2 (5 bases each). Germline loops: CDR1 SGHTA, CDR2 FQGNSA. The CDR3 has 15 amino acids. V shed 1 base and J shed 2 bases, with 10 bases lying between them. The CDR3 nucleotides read TGTGCCAGCAGCTTAGGAGGGGCCCCCACAGATACGCAGTATTTT. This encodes CASSLGGAPTDTQYF. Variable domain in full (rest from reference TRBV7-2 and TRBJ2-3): GAGVSQSPSNKVTEKGKDVELRCDPISGHTALYWYRQSLGQGLEFLIYFQGNSAPDKSGLPSDRFSAERTGGSVSTLTIQRTQQEDSAVYLCASSLGGAPTDTQYFGPGTRLTVL.

The CDR3 DNA sequence: TGTGCCAGCAGTGTAGGGACAGGACTCTACGAGCAGTACTTC. Its translation is CASSVGTGLYEQYF. The V gene is TRBV6-1, the J gene TRBJ2-7, with TRBD1 matching over 8 bases. This CDR3 has 14 amino acids. V was clipped by 4 bases and J by 3 bases; unmatched bases: 5. Per germline, CDR1 MNHNS and CDR2 SASEGT.

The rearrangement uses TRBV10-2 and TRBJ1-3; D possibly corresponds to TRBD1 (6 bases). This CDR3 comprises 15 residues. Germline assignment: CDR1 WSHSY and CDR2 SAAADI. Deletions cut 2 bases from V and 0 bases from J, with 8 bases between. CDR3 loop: CASSEDRTSGNTIYF. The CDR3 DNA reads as TGCGCCAGCAGTGAGGACAGGACCTCTGGAAACACCATATATTTT.

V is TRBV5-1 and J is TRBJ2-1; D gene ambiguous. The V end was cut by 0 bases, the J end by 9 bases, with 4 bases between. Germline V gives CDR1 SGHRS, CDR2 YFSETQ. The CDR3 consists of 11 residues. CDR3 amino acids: CASSLGVEQFF. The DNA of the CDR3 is TGCGCCAGCAGCTTGGGAGTTGAGCAGTTCTTC.

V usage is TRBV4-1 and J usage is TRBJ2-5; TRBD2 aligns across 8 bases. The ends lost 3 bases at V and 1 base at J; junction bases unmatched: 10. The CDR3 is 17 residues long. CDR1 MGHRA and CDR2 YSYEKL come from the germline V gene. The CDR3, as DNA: TGCGCCAGCAGCCAGTTAGGCGGGGGGCGAGCCCAAGAGACCCAGTACTTC. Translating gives CASSQLGGGRAQETQYF.